This T cell receptor beta chain was obtained from a study of blood T cell repertoires in COVID-19. For the study at large: COVID-19 samples collected from the United States, Italy and Spain covered acute and convalescent phases.

The CDR3 covers 18 residues. V shed 2 bases, J shed 5 bases, and the junction held 12 bases outside the gene matches. In germline, CDR1 is SGHVS, CDR2 FNYEAQ. Original processing notes: Amplification with reference gene primers provided the estimates of nucleated cell counts. Profiling relied on immunoSEQ multiplex PCR, and the TCRdb table lists in-frame clones only, not all of them. V, J and clone size reflect that table, while D and trimming were determined from the DNA. Here the sample spans some 160,000 clones, 76% being singletons. This sequence joins TRBV7-6 and TRBJ2-2, with 9 nucleotides matching TRBD1. Sequencing was done on a sample of peripheral blood. This clonotype was obtained from a man in his 60s with acute or convalescent COVID-19. CDR3 sequence reads: CASSLRAGTGSLTGELFF. CDR3 coding DNA: TGTGCCAGCAGCTTAAGAGCGGGGACAGGGAGCTTGACCGGGGAGCTGTTTTTT.